This T cell receptor (beta chain) was observed in a study of T cell responses to AZD1222 COVID-19 vaccine. Study details: Analyses pooled second doses at about 4 or about 12 weeks. Whole-study results and caveats: Among AZD1222 vaccinees, only six or seven were seropositive at baseline. In all cases, repertoires were sampled only after the peak T cell response.

The V end lost 7 bases, the J end lost 8 bases, and 21 bases lay between the germline ends. Per the germline V gene, CDR1 is SQVTM and CDR2 is ANQGSEA. CDR3 length: 14 residues. Sequencing was performed with immunoSEQ multiplex PCR; in TCRdb, only in-frame clones are kept and a portion is missing. The sample gives over 95,000 clones, approximately 91% of which show up once; approximately 4.9% is in the top ten. Comments on this clone: Antigen: not known.

The rearrangement joins TRBV29-1 to TRBJ1-3; D is possibly TRBD1 (5 bases). The sequencing here drew on peripheral blood, taken on day 0 of AZD1222 vaccination. This TCR derives from an adult in good health. The CDR3: CSARDASSVHTIYF. The CDR3 DNA follows: TGCAGCGCCCGGGACGCTTCTTCGGTCCACACCATATATTTT.